This T cell receptor beta chain was identified in a study of T cells after yellow fever vaccination. Using its own MiXCR run on the 5' RACE reads, TCRdb lists one record per CDR3 protein. The sample lists about 340,000 distinct CDR3 sequences, under 15% occurring once. In this sample, this clonotype turned up a few times. The TCR originated in a man aged 18-30 years who received the YFV17D yellow fever vaccine. This sample comprised CD4+ T cells sorted from PBMCs, obtained 15 days after the yellow fever booster vaccination.

CDR3 bases: TGTGCCAGCCGGGGCCCTATGAGGGGGCTAGAGACCCAGTACTTC. Protein sequence: CASRGPMRGLETQYF. The V gene is TRBV2, the J gene TRBJ2-5, with 7 bases fitting TRBD1. The CDR3 runs to 15 residues. Losses at the gene ends were 8 bases for V and 4 bases for J; bases not matched to a gene: 13. Germline-derived CDR1 and CDR2 are SNHLY and FYNNEI.